The 13 T cell receptor beta chains given below trace back to one sample, sequenced in a study of Ad26.COV2.S vaccination and SARS-CoV-2 variants. Method: immunoSEQ multiplex PCR; TCRdb's copy keeps in-frame clones and lacks some. The sample yields nearly 400,000 clones, 89% seen once. Specified treatment: around 19 received Ad26.COV2.S at low or high dose, single or two shots; several received placebo; per-sample allocation not given. Sample collection was performed on day 63 after the first vaccine or placebo injection. The sequencing here drew on peripheral blood, taken in a trial of Ad26.COV2.S vaccine versus placebo. These receptors originate from a person between 18 and 59 years old who received the Ad26.COV2.S COVID-19 vaccine or a placebo.

This chain joins TRBV18 and TRBJ2-3; D is unresolved. The CDR3 spans 15 residues. The germline V and J ends were trimmed by 3 bases and 0 bases, with 10 bases remaining between them. CDR1 and CDR2 (germline): KGHSH, LQKENI. The CDR3 is CASSPVLSSTDTQYF. The DNA for the CDR3 is TGTGCCAGCTCACCTGTTCTCAGCAGCACAGATACGCAGTATTTT.

V and J are TRBV27 and TRBJ2-7, with a tentative D call TRBD2 (6 bases). This CDR3 comprises 15 residues. Deletions cut 5 bases from V and 3 bases from J, with 17 bases between. The germline CDR1 and CDR2 sequences are MNHEY and SMNVEV (reference sequence). The CDR3: CASSATGTGGYEQYF. The DNA of the CDR3 is TGTGCCAGCAGTGCTACCGGGACTGGGGGCTACGAGCAGTACTTC.

V usage is TRBV5-1 and J usage is TRBJ2-2; 7 bases align to TRBD1. V lost 4 bases and J lost 8; bases outside the gene matches: 11. Germline V gene lookup returns CDR1 SGHRS and CDR2 YFSETQ. The CDR3 totals 15 residues. CDR3 bases: TGCGCCAGCAGCGGCATTCAAGGGGGCTCAGGGGAGCTGTTTTTT. Translated, it gives CASSGIQGGSGELFF.

This clone turned up a few times. V is TRBV6-5 and J is TRBJ1-3, with 7 bases aligning to TRBD1. V shed 4 bases, J shed 3 bases, and the junction held 3 bases outside the gene matches. CDR3 length: 14 amino acids. In germline, CDR1 is MNHEY, CDR2 SVGAGI. The CDR3 sequence: CASSSAGGGNTIYF. The CDR3 DNA follows: TGTGCCAGCAGTTCTGCAGGGGGTGGAAACACCATATATTTT.

This clone was counted a single time. The rearrangement links TRBV14 to TRBJ2-1; 7 bases match TRBD2. V dropped 4 bases and J dropped 8; count of bases not matched to a gene: 14. CDR1 and CDR2 (germline): SGHDN, FVKESK. This CDR3 spans 16 amino acids. Here the CDR3 reads CASSPPRAVLAHEQFF. Written as DNA, the CDR3 is TGTGCCAGCAGCCCCCCGAGGGCCGTACTAGCGCATGAGCAGTTCTTC.

This clone was seen only once. The rearrangement links TRBV30 to TRBJ2-6; unclear D gene. Trimming took 5 bases from V and 1 from J, leaving 9 bases between them. Germline CDR1 and CDR2: GTSNPN and SVGIG (reference sequence). The CDR3 is 14 residues long. The CDR3: CAWGRESGANVLTF. The CDR3 DNA reads TGTGCCTGGGGACGAGAGTCTGGGGCCAACGTCCTGACTTTC. Using reference TRBV30 and TRBJ2-6 for the parts outside the CDR3, the full variable domain is SQTIHQWPATLVQPVGSPLSLECTVEGTSNPNLYWYRQAAGRGLQLLFYSVGIGQISSEVPQNLSASRPQDRQFILSSKKLLLSDSGFYLCAWGRESGANVLTFGAGSRLTVL.

The chain uses TRBV11-3 and TRBJ2-1, with TRBD1 as a possible D gene (7 bases). V was trimmed by 5 bases and J by 4 bases, leaving 15 bases between them. This CDR3 comprises 15 residues. Germline CDR1 SGHNT, CDR2 YENEEA. CDR3 region: CASSPWRGQYNEQFF. CDR3 nucleotides: TGTGCCAGCAGCCCCTGGAGGGGGCAATACAATGAGCAGTTCTTC.

This chain uses TRBV7-9 with TRBJ1-1, with TRBD1 matching 8 bases. CDR1 and CDR2 from the germline V gene are SEHNR and FQNEAQ (reference sequence). The CDR3 covers 16 residues. V dropped 3 bases and J dropped 5; count of bases not matched to a gene: 11. CDR3 bases: TGTGCCAGCAGCTTCCCCCGGGACAGGATATCGACTGAAGCTTTCTTT. Translation: CASSFPRDRISTEAFF.

The chain recombines TRBV6-5 with TRBJ2-7; 7 positions match TRBD1. Trimming at V came to 6 bases and at J to 3 bases, leaving 8 bases not matched to a gene. The CDR3 has 14 amino acids. CDR1 MNHEY and CDR2 SVGAGI come from the germline V gene. The CDR3, as DNA: TGTGCCAGCAGATTACCGGACAGGTACTACGAGCAGTACTTC. Translated, it gives CASRLPDRYYEQYF.

A note on this clone: The identical CDR3 is also encoded by other nucleotide sequences in the sample. The chain couples TRBV9 to TRBJ1-3, with unresolved D. Germline values: CDR1 SGDLS, CDR2 YYNGEE. The CDR3 loop spans 13 amino acids. Trimming removed 3 bases from V and 0 bases from J, with 4 bases in between. The CDR3 is CASSGYSGNTIYF. The DNA for the CDR3 is TGTGCCAGCAGCGGTTACTCTGGAAACACCATATATTTT.

A single count supports this clone. The chain is built from TRBV30 and TRBJ1-3; TRBD1 agrees at 9 bases. The V gene end was trimmed by 0 bases and the J gene end by 11 bases; junction bases not matched to a gene: 11. Germline CDR1 GTSNPN, CDR2 SVGIG (reference sequence). The CDR3 loop spans 15 amino acids. The CDR3 is CAWSVPDRGDVSIYF. CDR3 sequence (DNA): TGTGCCTGGAGTGTACCGGACAGGGGAGACGTTTCCATATATTTT.

V and J are TRBV6-5 and TRBJ1-1, with D tentatively TRBD1 (5 bases). The CDR3 has 14 amino acids. The germline V and J ends were trimmed by 2 bases and 5 bases, with 12 bases remaining between them. CDR1 and CDR2 (germline): MNHEY, SVGAGI. CDR3 in amino acids: CASSYNSGGTEAFF. The CDR3, as DNA: TGTGCCAGCAGTTACAACAGCGGGGGTACTGAAGCTTTCTTT.

This clone was picked up a small number of times. Other DNA sequences in this sample translate to the same CDR3. The V gene is TRBV12-3 or TRBV12-4, the J gene TRBJ1-2; D gene ambiguous. Trimming took off 1 base at V and 2 bases at J, with 5 bases between the two ends. This CDR3 has 13 residues. The CDR3 protein is CASSLDGNYGYTF. The CDR3 bases are TGTGCCAGCAGTTTAGACGGAAACTATGGCTACACCTTC.